This T cell receptor beta chain was retrieved from a study of breast tumors, draining lymph nodes, adjacent tissues. This clonotype was detected many times. Germline CDR1 is SGHTA and CDR2 is FQGNSA. Germline trimming cut 0 bases from V and 3 bases from J; bases unmatched to any gene: 15. CDR3 length equals 19 residues. Via MiXCR, TCRdb re-called the multiplex PCR reads, giving one row per CDR3 protein. The top ten clones hold less than 9.5% of a sample with about 21,000 distinct CDR3 sequences, approximately 51% of them seen once. The sequence came from a female donor with breast cancer. Some clones in this sample may be carry-over from other donors' samples. Sequencing was performed on breast tumor tissue. This chain joins TRBV7-2 and TRBJ2-7, with TRBD2 identical over 9 bases. Here the CDR3 DNA reads TGTGCCAGCAGCTTAGCGCTGTTCCCCAGGGTAGCGGGGGACTACGAGCAGTACTTC. Amino acid sequence: CASSLALFPRVAGDYEQYF.